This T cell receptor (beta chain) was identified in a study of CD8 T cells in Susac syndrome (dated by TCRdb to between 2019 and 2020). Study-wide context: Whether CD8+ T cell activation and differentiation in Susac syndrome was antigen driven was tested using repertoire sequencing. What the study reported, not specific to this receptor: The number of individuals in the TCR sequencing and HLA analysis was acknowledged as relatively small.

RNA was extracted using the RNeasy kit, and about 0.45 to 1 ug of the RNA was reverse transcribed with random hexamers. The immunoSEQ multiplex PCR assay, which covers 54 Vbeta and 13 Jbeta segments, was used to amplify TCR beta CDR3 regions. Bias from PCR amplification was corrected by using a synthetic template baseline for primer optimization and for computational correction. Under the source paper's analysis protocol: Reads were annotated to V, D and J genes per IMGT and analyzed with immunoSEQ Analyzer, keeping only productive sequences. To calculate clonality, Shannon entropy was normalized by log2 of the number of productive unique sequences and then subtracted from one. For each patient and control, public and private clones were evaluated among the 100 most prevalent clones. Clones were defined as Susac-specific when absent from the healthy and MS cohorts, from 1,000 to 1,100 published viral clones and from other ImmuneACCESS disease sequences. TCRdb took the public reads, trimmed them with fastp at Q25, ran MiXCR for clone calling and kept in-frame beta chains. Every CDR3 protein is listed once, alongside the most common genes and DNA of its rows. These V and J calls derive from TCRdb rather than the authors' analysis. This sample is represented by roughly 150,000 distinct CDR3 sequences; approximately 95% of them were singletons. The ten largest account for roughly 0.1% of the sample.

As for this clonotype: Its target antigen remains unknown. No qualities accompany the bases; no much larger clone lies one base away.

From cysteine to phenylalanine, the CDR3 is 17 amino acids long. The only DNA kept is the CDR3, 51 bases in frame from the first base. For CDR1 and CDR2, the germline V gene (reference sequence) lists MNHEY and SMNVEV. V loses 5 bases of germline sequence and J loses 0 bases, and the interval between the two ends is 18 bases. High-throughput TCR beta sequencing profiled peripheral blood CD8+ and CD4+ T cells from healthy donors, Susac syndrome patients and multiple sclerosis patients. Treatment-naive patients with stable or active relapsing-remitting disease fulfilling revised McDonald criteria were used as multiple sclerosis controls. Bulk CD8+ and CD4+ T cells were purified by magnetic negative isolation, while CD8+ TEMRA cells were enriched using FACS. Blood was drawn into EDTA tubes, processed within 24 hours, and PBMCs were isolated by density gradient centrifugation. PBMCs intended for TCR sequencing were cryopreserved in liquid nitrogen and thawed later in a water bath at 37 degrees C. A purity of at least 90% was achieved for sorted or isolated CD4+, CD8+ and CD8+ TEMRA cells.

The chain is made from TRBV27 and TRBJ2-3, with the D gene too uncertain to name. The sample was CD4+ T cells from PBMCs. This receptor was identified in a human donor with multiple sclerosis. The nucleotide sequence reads TGTGCCAGCAGTACCAGGAGCAAAGATTGGAGCACAGATACGCAGTATTTT. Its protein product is CASSTRSKDWSTDTQYF.